The clone carrying this T cell receptor (beta chain) was found many times. These data originate in a study of human T cells and chemical hapten exposure. The time point: patch test 1, 2 weeks after DPC sensitization. The treatment: therapeutic diphenylcyclopropenone sensitization with weekly scalp DPC. A single record per CDR3 protein comes from TCRdb applying MiXCR to the RACE reads. The table shows approximately 77,000 distinct CDR3 sequences, with about 6.8% occurring only once. Germline V gene sequence: CDR1 LGHDT, CDR2 YNNKEL (reference sequence). V dropped 0 bases and J dropped 5 bases, with 13 bases sitting between them. There are 15 residues in the CDR3.

This clonotype originated in a woman aged 25 to 39 with alopecia areata. Some clones in this sample may be carry-over from other donors' samples. The source was whole blood, collected in connection with sensitization to the hapten diphenylcyclopropenone (DPC). The J gene is TRBJ1-2, the V gene TRBV3-1; D perhaps matches TRBD1 (5 bases). The CDR3 protein is CASSQDREGRYGYTF. The CDR3 coding sequence is TGTGCCAGCAGCCAAGATCGGGAGGGGAGGTATGGCTACACCTTC.